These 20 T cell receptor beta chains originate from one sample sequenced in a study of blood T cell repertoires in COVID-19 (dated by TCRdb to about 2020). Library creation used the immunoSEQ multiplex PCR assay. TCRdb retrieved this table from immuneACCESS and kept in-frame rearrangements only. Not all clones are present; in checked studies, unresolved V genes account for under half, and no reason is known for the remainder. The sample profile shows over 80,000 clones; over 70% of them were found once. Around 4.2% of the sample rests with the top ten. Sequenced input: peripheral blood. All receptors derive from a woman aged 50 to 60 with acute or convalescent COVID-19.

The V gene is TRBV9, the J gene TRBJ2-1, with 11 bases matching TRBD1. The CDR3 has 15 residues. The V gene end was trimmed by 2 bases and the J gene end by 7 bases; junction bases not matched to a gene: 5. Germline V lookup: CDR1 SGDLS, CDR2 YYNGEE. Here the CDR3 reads CASSVGQGVGNEQFF. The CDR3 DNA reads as TGTGCCAGCAGCGTGGGACAGGGGGTCGGAAATGAGCAGTTCTTC.

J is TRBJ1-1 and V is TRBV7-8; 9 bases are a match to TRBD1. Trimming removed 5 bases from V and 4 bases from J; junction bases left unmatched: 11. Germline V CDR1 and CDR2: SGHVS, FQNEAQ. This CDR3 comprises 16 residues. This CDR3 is CASSGGQGNFGTEAFF. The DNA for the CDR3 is TGTGCCAGCAGCGGGGGACAGGGAAACTTTGGCACTGAAGCTTTCTTT.

The CDR3 spells CASSSHRRLNTEAFF. DNA for the CDR3: TGTGCCAGCAGTTCGCACAGGCGCCTGAACACTGAAGCTTTCTTT. The chain links TRBV28 to TRBJ1-1, with D possibly TRBD1 on 5 matching bases. CDR3 length: 15 residues. V lost 4 bases, J lost 0 bases, and 12 bases lay in between. Germline V gene lookup returns CDR1 MDHEN and CDR2 SYDVKM.

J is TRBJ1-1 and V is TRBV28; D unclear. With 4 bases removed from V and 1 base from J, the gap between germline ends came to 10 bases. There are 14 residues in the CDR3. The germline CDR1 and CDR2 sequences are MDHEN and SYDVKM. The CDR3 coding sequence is TGTGCCAGCAGTTCTCCGGCGGGGAACACTGAAGCTTTCTTT. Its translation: CASSSPAGNTEAFF.

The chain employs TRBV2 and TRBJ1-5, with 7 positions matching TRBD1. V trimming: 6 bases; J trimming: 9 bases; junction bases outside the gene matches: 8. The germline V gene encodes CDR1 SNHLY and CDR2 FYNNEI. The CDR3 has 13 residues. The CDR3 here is CASRVDRVRPQHF. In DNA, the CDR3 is TGTGCCAGCAGAGTAGACAGGGTACGGCCCCAGCATTTT.

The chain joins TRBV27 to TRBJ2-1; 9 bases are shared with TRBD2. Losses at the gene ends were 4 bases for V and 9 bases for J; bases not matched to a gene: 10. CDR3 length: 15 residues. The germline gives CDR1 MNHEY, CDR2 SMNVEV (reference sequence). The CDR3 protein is CASSYPGTSNAEQFF. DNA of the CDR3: TGTGCCAGCAGTTACCCCGGGACTAGCAATGCTGAGCAGTTCTTC.

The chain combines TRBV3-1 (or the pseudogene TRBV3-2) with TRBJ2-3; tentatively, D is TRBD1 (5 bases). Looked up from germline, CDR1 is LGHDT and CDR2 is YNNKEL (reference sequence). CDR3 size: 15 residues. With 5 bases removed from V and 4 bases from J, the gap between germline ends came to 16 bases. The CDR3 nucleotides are TGTGCCAGCAGCAGACGGACACCGGGCGCAGATACGCAGTATTTT. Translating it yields CASSRRTPGADTQYF.

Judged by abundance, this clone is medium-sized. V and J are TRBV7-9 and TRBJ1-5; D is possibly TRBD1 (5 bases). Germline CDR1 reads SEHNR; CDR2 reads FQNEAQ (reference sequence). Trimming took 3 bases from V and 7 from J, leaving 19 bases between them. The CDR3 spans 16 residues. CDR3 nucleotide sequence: TGTGCCAGCAGCTTTAGCGACGGGGGACTTAAGCAGCCCCAGCATTTT. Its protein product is CASSFSDGGLKQPQHF.

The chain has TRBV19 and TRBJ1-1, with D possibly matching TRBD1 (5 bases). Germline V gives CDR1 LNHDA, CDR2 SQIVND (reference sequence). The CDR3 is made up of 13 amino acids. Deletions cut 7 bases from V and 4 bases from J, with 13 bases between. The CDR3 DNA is TGTGCCAGTACCAGACAGAGGAGCACTGAAGCTTTCTTT. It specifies CASTRQRSTEAFF. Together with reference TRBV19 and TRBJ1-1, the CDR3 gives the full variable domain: DGGITQSPKYLFRKEGQNVTLSCEQNLNHDAMYWYRQDPGQGLRLIYYSQIVNDFQKGDIAEGYSVSREKKESFPLTVTSAQKNPTAFYLCASTRQRSTEAFFGQGTRLTVV.

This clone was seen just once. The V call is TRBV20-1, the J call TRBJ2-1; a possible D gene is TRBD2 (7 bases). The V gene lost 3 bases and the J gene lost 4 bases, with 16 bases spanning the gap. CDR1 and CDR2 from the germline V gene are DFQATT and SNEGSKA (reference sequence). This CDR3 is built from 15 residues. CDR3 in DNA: TGCAGTGCTAGTAGTAGGGGGGGACATTACAATGAGCAGTTCTTC. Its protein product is CSASSRGGHYNEQFF.

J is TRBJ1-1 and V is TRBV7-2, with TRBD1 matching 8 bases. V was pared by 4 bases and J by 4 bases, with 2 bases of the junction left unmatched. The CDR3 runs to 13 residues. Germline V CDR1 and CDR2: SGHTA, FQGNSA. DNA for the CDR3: TGTGCCAGCAGCTCCGGACAGGGCACTGAAGCTTTCTTT. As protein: CASSSGQGTEAFF. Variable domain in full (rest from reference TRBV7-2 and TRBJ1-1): GAGVSQSPSNKVTEKGKDVELRCDPISGHTALYWYRQSLGQGLEFLIYFQGNSAPDKSGLPSDRFSAERTGGSVSTLTIQRTQQEDSAVYLCASSSGQGTEAFFGQGTRLTVV.

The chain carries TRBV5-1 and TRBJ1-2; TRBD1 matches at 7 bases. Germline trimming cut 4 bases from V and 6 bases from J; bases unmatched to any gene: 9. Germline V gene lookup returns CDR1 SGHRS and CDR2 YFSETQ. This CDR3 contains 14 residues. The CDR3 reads CASSAITGADGYTF. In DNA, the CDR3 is TGCGCCAGCAGCGCGATAACAGGGGCGGATGGCTACACCTTC.

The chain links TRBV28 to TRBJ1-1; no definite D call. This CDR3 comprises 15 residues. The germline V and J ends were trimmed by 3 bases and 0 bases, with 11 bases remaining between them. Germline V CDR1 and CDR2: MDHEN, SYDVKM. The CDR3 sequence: CASSLPGLLNTEAFF. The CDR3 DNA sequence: TGTGCCAGCAGTTTGCCCGGACTCCTGAACACTGAAGCTTTCTTT.

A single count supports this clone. The DNA for the CDR3 is TGTGCCAGTTCCGGGACTAGCGGGGGGCCGGGGGAGACCCAGTACTTC. This translates into CASSGTSGGPGETQYF. The chain is built from TRBV2 and TRBJ2-5, with 15 positions matching TRBD2. V lost 9 bases, J lost 5 bases, and 10 bases stayed unmatched. The CDR3 is 16 amino acids. Looked up from germline, CDR1 is SNHLY and CDR2 is FYNNEI. The full variable domain, with the rest looked up from reference TRBV2 and TRBJ2-5, is EPEVTQTPSHQVTQMGQEVILRCVPISNHLYFYWYRQILGQKVEFLVSFYNNEISEKSEIFDDQFSVERPDGSNFTLKIRSTKLEDSAMYFCASSGTSGGPGETQYFGPGTRLLVL.

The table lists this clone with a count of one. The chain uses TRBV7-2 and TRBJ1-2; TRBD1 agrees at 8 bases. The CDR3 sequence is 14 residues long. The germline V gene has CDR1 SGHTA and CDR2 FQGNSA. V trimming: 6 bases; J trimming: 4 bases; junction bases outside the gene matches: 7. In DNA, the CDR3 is TGTGCCAGCAGTCAGAACAGGGGGGGCTATGGCTACACCTTC. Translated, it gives CASSQNRGGYGYTF.

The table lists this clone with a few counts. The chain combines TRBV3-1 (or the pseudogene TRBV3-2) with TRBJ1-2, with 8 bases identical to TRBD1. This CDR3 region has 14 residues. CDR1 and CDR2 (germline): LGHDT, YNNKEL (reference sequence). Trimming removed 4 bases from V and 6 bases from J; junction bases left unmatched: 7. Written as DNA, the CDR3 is TGTGCCAGCAGCCGCGTCAGGGGGCATAATGGCTACACCTTC. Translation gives CASSRVRGHNGYTF.

The CDR3 loop is CASSSGGGNTIYF. For the CDR3, the DNA is TGTGCCAGCAGTTCAGGGGGTGGAAACACCATATATTTT. The gene calls are TRBV27 and TRBJ1-3; 7 positions agree with TRBD1. Germline V lookup: CDR1 MNHEY, CDR2 SMNVEV (reference sequence). The CDR3 totals 13 residues. Germline trimming cut 4 bases from V and 3 bases from J; bases unmatched to any gene: 0.

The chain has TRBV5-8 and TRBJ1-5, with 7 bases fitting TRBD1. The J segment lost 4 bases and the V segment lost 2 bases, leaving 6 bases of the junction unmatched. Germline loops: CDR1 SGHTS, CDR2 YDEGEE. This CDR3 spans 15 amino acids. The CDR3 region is CASSFLGTVNQPQHF. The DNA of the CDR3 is TGTGCCAGCAGCTTTCTCGGGACAGTAAATCAGCCCCAGCATTTT.

For the CDR3, the DNA is TGTGCCAGCAGTTCGCGCCACCCGATAATGAGTGGCTACACCTTC. Encoded protein: CASSSRHPIMSGYTF. V usage is TRBV27 and J usage is TRBJ1-2; D is uncertain. CDR1 and CDR2 (germline): MNHEY, SMNVEV (reference sequence). The ends were cut back, 4 bases at V and 7 bases at J, with 19 bases in the middle. The CDR3 extends over 15 amino acids.

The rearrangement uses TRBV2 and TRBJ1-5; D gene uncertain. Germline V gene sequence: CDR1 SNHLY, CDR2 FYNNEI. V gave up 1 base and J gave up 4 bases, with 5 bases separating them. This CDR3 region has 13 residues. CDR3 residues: CASSEGENQPQHF. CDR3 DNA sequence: TGTGCCAGCAGTGAAGGGGAGAATCAGCCCCAGCATTTT.